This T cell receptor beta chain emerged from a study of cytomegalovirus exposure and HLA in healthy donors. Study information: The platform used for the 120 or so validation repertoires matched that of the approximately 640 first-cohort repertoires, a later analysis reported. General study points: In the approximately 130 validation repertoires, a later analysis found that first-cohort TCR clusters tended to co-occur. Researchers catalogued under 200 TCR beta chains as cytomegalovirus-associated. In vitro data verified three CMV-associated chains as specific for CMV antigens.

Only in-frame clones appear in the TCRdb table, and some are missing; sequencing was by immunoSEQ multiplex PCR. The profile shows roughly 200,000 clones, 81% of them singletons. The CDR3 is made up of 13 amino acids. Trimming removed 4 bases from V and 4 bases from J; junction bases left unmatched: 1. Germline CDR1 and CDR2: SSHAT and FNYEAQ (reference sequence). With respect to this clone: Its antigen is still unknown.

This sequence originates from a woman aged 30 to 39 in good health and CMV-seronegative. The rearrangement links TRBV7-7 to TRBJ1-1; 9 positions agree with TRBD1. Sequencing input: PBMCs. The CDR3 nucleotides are TGTGCCAGCAGCTGGGGACAGGGCACTGAAGCTTTCTTT. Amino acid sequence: CASSWGQGTEAFF. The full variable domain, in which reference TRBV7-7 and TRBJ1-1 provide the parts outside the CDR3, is GAGVSQSPRYKVTKRGQDVTLRCDPISSHATLYWYQQALGQGPEFLTYFNYEAQPDKSGLPSDRFSAERPEGSISTLTIQRTEQRDSAMYRCASSWGQGTEAFFGQGTRLTVV.